This section outlines one TCR beta chain sequence together with its context. These data belong to a study of blood T cells in healthy people across ages. V was cut by 5 bases and J by 8 bases, with 19 bases left in between. This CDR3 region has 15 residues. Germline CDR1 SGHRS, CDR2 YFSETQ. Primed by a sample-barcoded 5' primer and a J-beta primer mix, a second PCR proceeded for roughly 7 to 12 cycles. Each CDR3 protein is one row after TCRdb ran MiXCR on the 5' RACE reads. The sample carries 550,000 to 600,000 distinct CDR3 sequences, about 25% recorded once. The sequencing input was blood. J is TRBJ1-4 and V is TRBV5-1, with D maybe TRBD1 (5 bases). The clonotype originates from a woman between 65 and 79 years old in good health. The CDR3 spells CASRGLQGIGEKLFF. The CDR3 DNA is TGCGCCAGCAGGGGGCTCCAGGGAATAGGGGAAAAACTGTTTTTT. The entire variable domain, with the rest obtained from reference TRBV5-1 and TRBJ1-4, is as follows: KAGVTQTPRYLIKTRGQQVTLSCSPISGHRSVSWYQQTPGQGLQFLFEYFSETQRNKGNFPGRFSGRQFSNSRSEMNVSTLELGDSALYLCASRGLQGIGEKLFFGSGTQLSVL.